A selection of T cell receptor beta chains follows, all from one sample in a study of blood T cell repertoires in COVID-19. Libraries were prepared by immunoSEQ multiplex PCR; TCRdb keeps only in-frame clonotypes and omits some of them. The sample has roughly 250,000 clones, around 89% seen once. What was sequenced was peripheral blood. These receptors all come from a man aged 30-40 years with acute or convalescent COVID-19. CDR3s include the opening cysteine and the closing phenylalanine or tryptophan. D genes are given only for firm matches. Only part of the rows carry a size: once, few, many, or a class if the clone is expanded.

cdr3_nt	cdr3_aa	v_call	j_call	clone_size	d_call
TGTGCCACCAGCAGAGATCTTGCGGGGACTGAAGCTTTCTTT	CATSRDLAGTEAFF	TRBV15	TRBJ1-1	.	.
TGTGCCAGTAGGGGGGGACCCTACGAGCAGTACTTC	CASRGGPYEQYF	TRBV19	TRBJ2-7	.	.
TGTGCCAGCAGGATTACAAGTACTGAAGCTTTCTTT	CASRITSTEAFF	TRBV28	TRBJ1-1	.	.
TGTGCCAGCAGCCTTACAGGGGCGAGGGAGACCCAGTACTTC	CASSLTGARETQYF	TRBV7-8	TRBJ2-5	.	TRBD1
TGTGCCAGCAACCGACAGGACGAGCAGTACTTC	CASNRQDEQYF	TRBV2	TRBJ2-7	.	.
TGTGCCAGCAGCTTAGGCGCAGGGTTGAGGGGCTACACCTTC	CASSLGAGLRGYTF	TRBV7-9	TRBJ1-2	.	.
TGTGCCAGCAACCCGAGACTGACTAGCGGGAGTAGAGATGAGCAGTTCTTC	CASNPRLTSGSRDEQFF	TRBV27	TRBJ2-1	.	TRBD2
TGTGCCAGCAGACTCACAGATACGCAGTATTTT	CASRLTDTQYF	TRBV6-6	TRBJ2-3	.	.
TGTGCCAGCAGCCGTTACAATGAGCAGTTCTTC	CASSRYNEQFF	TRBV6-5	TRBJ2-1	.	.
TGTGCCAGCAGCTATCAGGGATTAAGCTCCTATAATTCACCCCTCCACTTT	CASSYQGLSSYNSPLHF	TRBV5-6	TRBJ1-6	.	.
TGTGCAGTTGAGGCACTGAACTCCTACGAGCAGTACTTC	CAVEALNSYEQYF	TRBV7-8	TRBJ2-7	.	.
TGTGCCAGCAGGCGGGATAGACCAGATACGCAGTATTTT	CASRRDRPDTQYF	TRBV27	TRBJ2-3	.	.
TGTGCCAGCAGTCCGGACAGGGACTACGAGCAGTACTTC	CASSPDRDYEQYF	TRBV28	TRBJ2-7	.	TRBD1
TGTGCCAGCATTTTGACAGAGGCCTACGAGCAGTACTTC	CASILTEAYEQYF	TRBV2	TRBJ2-7	.	.
TGTGCCAGCTCACCTTCCGGGACAGGGGTAAGCGAGCAGTACTTC	CASSPSGTGVSEQYF	TRBV18	TRBJ2-7	.	TRBD1
TGTGCCAGCAGCGTAGCAGGGAAGATAAACACTGAAGCTTTCTTT	CASSVAGKINTEAFF	TRBV9	TRBJ1-1	.	.
TGCAGCTTCCGACAGGGCGGTGAGACCCAGTACTTC	CSFRQGGETQYF	TRBV29-1	TRBJ2-5	.	TRBD1
TGTGCCAGCTCACCATCCCGGAGCCCGAACACCGGGGAGCTGTTTTTT	CASSPSRSPNTGELFF	TRBV18	TRBJ2-2	few	.
TGTGCCAGCAGTCCCTTCTATAATGAAAAACTGTTTTTT	CASSPFYNEKLFF	TRBV6-5	TRBJ1-4	.	.
TGTGCCAGCAGTAGGGACAGGGCGAACACTGAAGCTTTCTTT	CASSRDRANTEAFF	TRBV6-5	TRBJ1-1	.	TRBD1
TGCGCCAGCAGCCACCCGGGACAGTACAATCAGCCCCAGCATTTT	CASSHPGQYNQPQHF	TRBV4-1	TRBJ1-5	once	TRBD1
TGTGCCAGCACCGAGACCAGGGTTGAAAGAAACACCATATATTTT	CASTETRVERNTIYF	TRBV7-8	TRBJ1-3	.	.
TGTGCCTTCGTAGGATGGACAGGGTCTGGCTACACCTTC	CAFVGWTGSGYTF	TRBV30	TRBJ1-2	.	TRBD1
TGCGCCAGCAGCCGGACAGGGGAATCTTATGGCTACACCTTC	CASSRTGESYGYTF	TRBV5-1	TRBJ1-2	.	TRBD1
TGCGCCAGCACCGAACAGTTCCTCTATAATTCACCCCTCCACTTT	CASTEQFLYNSPLHF	TRBV5-1	TRBJ1-6	.	.
TGTGCCAGCTCACCCGTGGGCGGGGGCGCCTACGAGCAGTACTTC	CASSPVGGGAYEQYF	TRBV18	TRBJ2-7	few	.
TGTGCTAGTGGTTTGGATGGTAGCGGGATTAACTACAATGAGCAGTTCTTC	CASGLDGSGINYNEQFF	TRBV12-5	TRBJ2-1	.	TRBD2
TGTGCCAGCAGCCATAGCGGGGGGGCGGGTACGCAGTATTTT	CASSHSGGAGTQYF	TRBV11-1	TRBJ2-3	.	TRBD2
TGTGCCACCCAGCGGGGGAGACAGGGTACTGAAGCTTTCTTT	CATQRGRQGTEAFF	TRBV6-5	TRBJ1-1	.	TRBD1
TGTGCCAGCATTCAGAGCAGGGTCAATCAGCCCCAGCATTTT	CASIQSRVNQPQHF	TRBV28	TRBJ1-5	.	.
TGTGCCAGCAGCAGCTACAGGGGGCTGTACGAGCAGTACTTC	CASSSYRGLYEQYF	TRBV5-4	TRBJ2-7	.	TRBD1
TGTGCCAGCAGCCAAGGGGGAATCAGCGGGGTCACAGATACGCAGTATTTT	CASSQGGISGVTDTQYF	TRBV3-1/TRBV3-2	TRBJ2-3	.	TRBD2
TGTGCCAGCAGCTCGACTAGCGGGCTAGGGTCCACAGATACGCAGTATTTT	CASSSTSGLGSTDTQYF	TRBV5-6	TRBJ2-3	.	TRBD2
TGTGCTAGTGGTTTGCCGGGACTAGCGGGGGGGCCGAATACGCAGTATTTT	CASGLPGLAGGPNTQYF	TRBV12-5	TRBJ2-3	.	TRBD2
TGTGCCAGCAGCTTCCCGACAAGGGGGTCCCCCTACGAGCAGTACTTC	CASSFPTRGSPYEQYF	TRBV7-2	TRBJ2-7	.	.
TGTGCCAGCAGTTTAGACAGGGGGAAGAGGATTAGCAATCAGCCCCAGCATTTT	CASSLDRGKRISNQPQHF	TRBV28	TRBJ1-5	.	TRBD1
TGTGCCAGCAGTTTACCGGACAGTTATTCACCCCTCCACTTT	CASSLPDSYSPLHF	TRBV28	TRBJ1-6	once	.
TGTGCCAGCAGCTCCGCCCGTATGGCAGGGTGGAGTGGGACTGAAGCTTTCTTT	CASSSARMAGWSGTEAFF	TRBV5-6	TRBJ1-1	.	.
TGTGCCAGCAGCTTGGCGGGAGCGCCATACGAGCAGTACTTC	CASSLAGAPYEQYF	TRBV5-4	TRBJ2-7	.	.
TGTGCCAGCTCACCACTCATGACAGGGGACGATGAGGGCTACACCTTC	CASSPLMTGDDEGYTF	TRBV18	TRBJ1-2	once	TRBD1
TGTGCCAGCAGCAAAGGGGCTAGCGGGGGGTTCACAGATACGCAGTATTTT	CASSKGASGGFTDTQYF	TRBV21-1	TRBJ2-3	.	.
TGTGCCAGCTCACCACGTGCAGGGGCGGAGAATCAGCCCCAGCATTTT	CASSPRAGAENQPQHF	TRBV18	TRBJ1-5	.	.
TGCGCCAGCAAAACCCTGGGAGGGGATGGAGATACGCAGTATTTT	CASKTLGGDGDTQYF	TRBV5-1	TRBJ2-3	.	TRBD2
TGCGCCAGCAGCCACCCAAAGACGGGACAGGGTTGGGTGATTGATCCGAACACTGAAGCTTTCTTT	CASSHPKTGQGWVIDPNTEAFF	TRBV4-1	TRBJ1-1	.	TRBD1
TGTGCCACCAGCAGAGGCAGACAGGGCCTGGTTCGGGGGTCACCCCTCCACTTT	CATSRGRQGLVRGSPLHF	TRBV15	TRBJ1-6	.	TRBD1
TGTGCCAGCAAACTAGGGAGCACAGATACGCAGTATTTT	CASKLGSTDTQYF	TRBV2	TRBJ2-3	.	.
TGTGCCAGTAGTACCATGGGACTAGCGGGAGGATCAGTACAGTTCTTC	CASSTMGLAGGSVQFF	TRBV19	TRBJ2-1	.	TRBD2
TGCGCCAGCAGCGGGACAGGGGGCACCGGGGAGCTGTTTTTT	CASSGTGGTGELFF	TRBV5-1	TRBJ2-2	.	TRBD1
TGCGCCAGCAGCTTGGAGGGACTAGCGGGATCCGAGCAGTACTTC	CASSLEGLAGSEQYF	TRBV5-1	TRBJ2-7	.	TRBD2
TGCGCCAGCAGCCCTCGGACTAGCGGGGGCTACAATGAGCAGTTCTTC	CASSPRTSGGYNEQFF	TRBV4-1	TRBJ2-1	once	TRBD2
TGTGCCATCTCTATCCTAGCTGGGAATGAGCAGTTCTTC	CAISILAGNEQFF	TRBV10-3	TRBJ2-1	.	.